This T cell receptor beta chain was recovered during a study of blood T cell repertoires in COVID-19. Study-wide context: Italy, Spain and the United States were the sources of the convalescent and acute COVID-19 samples. PBMCs, B-cell-depleted T cells, or T cells provided the cDNA or gDNA that made up the material.

The CDR3 contains 13 residues. Trimming pared 3 bases from V and 8 bases from J, leaving 12 bases between. Germline lookup yields CDR1 SGDLS and CDR2 YYNGEE. Per the authors' pipeline: Amplification from reference gene primers served as the basis for estimated nucleated cell counts. The data were produced by immunoSEQ multiplex PCR, yet TCRdb's version contains in-frame clones alone and is incomplete. The V and J calls and the clone size are those of that table, but D and trimming were determined from the DNA. The repertoire has 120,000 or so clones, roughly 82% of them found once; the top ten carry 9.5% to 13%.

The J gene is TRBJ2-4, the V gene TRBV9, with D perhaps matching TRBD1 (5 bases). The sample comprised peripheral blood. The receptor comes from a human donor in a cohort sampled during active COVID-19. CDR3 residues: CASSAQDMHIQYF. CDR3 nucleotide sequence: TGTGCCAGCAGCGCCCAGGACATGCACATTCAGTACTTC.